The clone carrying this T cell receptor beta chain was detected once. The data stem from a study of blood T cell repertoires in COVID-19. Original data processing: Nucleated cell number was recorded as an estimate derived from reference gene primer amplification. The protocol was immunoSEQ multiplex PCR, while the TCRdb copy is restricted to in-frame clones and leaves out a portion. V and J calls plus clone size are reproduced from that table; the DNA served to infer D and trimming. The data hold about 190,000 clones, with around nine tenths observed a single time. The CDR3 has 13 amino acids. Deletions cut 6 bases from V and 2 bases from J, with 8 bases between.

V and J are TRBV12-3 or TRBV12-4 and TRBJ1-5; D ambiguous. Sequencing was carried out using peripheral blood. The sequence derives from a man in his 70s with active or convalescent COVID-19. CDR3 protein: CASSELGNQPQHF. The CDR3 DNA is TGTGCCAGCAGCGAATTAGGCAATCAGCCCCAGCATTTT.